This T cell receptor (beta chain) was observed in a study of shared clonotypes between healthy human individuals. For the study at large: Each donor contributed plates that comprised three CD4 naive, three CD4 memory, two CD8 naive and one CD8 memory. Overall study results and limits: Clonotypes not shared had lower generation probabilities than those common to all four donors. Clonotype sharing among donors was thought likely to change with sequencing depth. Sampling included only blood; tissue repertoires likely differ.

The CDR3 contains 9 residues. CDR1 and CDR2 (germline): DFQATT, SNEGSKA (reference sequence). V was pared by 8 bases and J by 6 bases, with 5 bases between. This clone has just one count. What it recognizes is unknown. The data were produced by immunoSEQ multiplex PCR, yet TCRdb's version contains in-frame clones alone and is incomplete. Found here are 2,100,000 or so clones, under 97% of them singletons; the top ten hold approximately 0.13%. The sequence came from a man aged 18 to 29 in good health. The sample consisted of naive CD4+ T cells sorted from blood. Subset defined: CD45RA+ positively selected. This chain joins TRBV20-1 and TRBJ1-5; D unclear. The CDR3 sequence: CSTGQPQHF. The DNA of the CDR3 is TGCAGTACGGGTCAGCCCCAGCATTTT.